Below are 16 T cell receptor beta chains sequenced from a single sample in a study of T cells in Graves' hyperthyroidism and ophthalmopathy. There were TCR beta CDR3 regions amplified from RNA transcripts. The study used the HTBI primer set for a first-round RT-PCR of the TCR CDR3. In TCRdb, the multiplex PCR reads were re-called with MiXCR into one record per CDR3 protein. Of 200,000 to 250,000 distinct CDR3 sequences in the sample, roughly 18% are singletons; the top ten hold 50%. The sample was blood. These receptor sequences come from a man in his fifties with Graves' hyperthyroidism.

The J gene is TRBJ2-5, the V gene TRBV7-8; a weak D match, TRBD2 (7 bases). Germline V gene sequence: CDR1 SGHVS, CDR2 FQNEAQ. The V end lost 1 base, the J end lost 5 bases, and 17 bases lay between the germline ends. The CDR3 extends over 16 amino acids. CDR3 region: CASSLVGGASGETQYF. The CDR3 region has the DNA TGTGCCAGCAGCTTAGTGGGGGGGGCCTCGGGGGAGACCCAGTACTTC.

This clonotype was seen ten or more times. The chain couples TRBV18 to TRBJ1-1, with D possibly matching TRBD1 (5 bases). The CDR3 sequence is 14 residues long. Germline CDR1 is KGHSH and CDR2 is LQKENI. The V and J ends lost 5 bases and 0 bases respectively, with 10 bases between them. Here the CDR3 DNA reads TGTGCCAGCTCAGGCGGGGGAGTGAACACTGAAGCTTTCTTT. Translation gives CASSGGGVNTEAFF.

This clonotype was observed at least ten times. This chain links TRBV2 with TRBJ1-4; D remains unclear. Per germline, CDR1 SNHLY and CDR2 FYNNEI. CDR3 size: 11 residues. V was clipped by 6 bases and J by 6 bases, with 5 bases between them. In DNA form, the CDR3 reads TGTGCCAGCAGGGGTTATGAAAAACTGTTTTTT. Translated, it gives CASRGYEKLFF.

In this sample, this clonotype turned up many times. This sequence joins TRBV3-1 and TRBJ2-2; no clear D. Trimming took 4 bases from V and 7 from J, leaving 10 bases between them. Germline loops: CDR1 LGHDT, CDR2 YNNKEL (reference sequence). The CDR3 has 13 residues. CDR3 nucleotides: TGTGCCAGCAGCCGCGTAGGGCTCGGGGAGCTGTTTTTT. This codes for CASSRVGLGELFF.

At least ten counts were recorded for this clonotype. The chain combines TRBV7-8 with TRBJ2-1, with D maybe TRBD2 (5 bases). Germline CDR1 and CDR2: SGHVS and FQNEAQ. This CDR3 region has 17 residues. Trimming left V 1 base short and J 6 bases short, with 19 bases between. The CDR3 sequence is CASSLVWRMDEVNEQFF. Written as DNA, the CDR3 is TGTGCCAGCAGCTTAGTTTGGAGGATGGATGAGGTCAATGAGCAGTTCTTC.

This clonotype was seen at least ten times. The rearrangement uses TRBV7-2 and TRBJ1-5, with D unresolved. The CDR3 is 12 residues long. Germline V CDR1 and CDR2: SGHTA, FQGNSA. Deletions cut 5 bases from V and 3 bases from J, with 5 bases between. The CDR3 here is CASSPNNQPQHF. For the CDR3, the DNA is TGTGCCAGCAGCCCGAACAATCAGCCCCAGCATTTT.

The chain is built from TRBV19 and TRBJ1-3; D is ambiguous. CDR1 and CDR2 from the germline V gene are LNHDA and SQIVND (reference sequence). The CDR3 covers 16 residues. Trimming removed 2 bases at V and 4 bases at J, with 15 bases between. The CDR3: CASSISSVVGGNTIYF. CDR3 DNA sequence: TGTGCCAGTAGTATAAGTTCGGTGGTCGGCGGAAACACCATATATTTT.

V usage is TRBV12-3 or TRBV12-4 and J usage is TRBJ1-4; TRBD1 matches 7 bases. V shed 6 bases and J 5 bases; nucleotides not matched to a gene: 6. This CDR3 contains 14 residues. CDR3 nucleotides: TGTGCCAGCAGCCGGGACAGCGACAATGAAAAACTGTTTTTT. Protein sequence: CASSRDSDNEKLFF.

This clonotype appeared many times. V usage is TRBV20-1 and J usage is TRBJ2-1; 8 positions match TRBD2. This CDR3 contains 16 residues. The V gene's germline CDR1 is DFQATT and CDR2 SNEGSKA (reference sequence). V shed 2 bases and J 3 bases; nucleotides not matched to a gene: 9. The CDR3 bases are TGCAGTGCTAGATCCGTAGCGGGGCGACTCTACAATGAGCAGTTCTTC. The encoded protein is CSARSVAGRLYNEQFF.

This clonotype was detected ten times or more. The chain employs TRBV28 and TRBJ2-2; D not resolved. V dropped 3 bases and J dropped 4 bases, with 9 bases sitting between them. This CDR3 contains 14 residues. Germline CDR1 is MDHEN and CDR2 is SYDVKM. DNA for the CDR3: TGTGCCAGCAGTTTCCGGCATTTCACCGGGGAGCTGTTTTTT. Protein product: CASSFRHFTGELFF.

J is TRBJ2-5 and V is TRBV5-1; D might be TRBD1 (6 bases). The CDR3 covers 15 residues. CDR1 is SGHRS, CDR2 YFSETQ, per germline. Trimming pared 2 bases from V and 2 bases from J, leaving 13 bases between. The CDR3 here is CASSFSDSSQETQYF. CDR3 bases: TGCGCCAGCAGCTTCTCGGACAGCTCTCAAGAGACCCAGTACTTC.

This clonotype has a single count. This rearrangement joins TRBV4-2 to TRBJ1-1; D gene unclear. Per the germline V gene, CDR1 is LGHNA and CDR2 is YNFKEQ. V was trimmed by 0 bases and J by 2 bases, leaving 13 bases between them. The CDR3 consists of 16 residues. CDR3 in amino acids: CASSQEPGSLNTEAFF. The CDR3, as DNA: TGTGCCAGCAGCCAAGAGCCGGGGTCCCTTAACACTGAAGCTTTCTTT.

This clonotype occurred many times. The chain is built from TRBV11-2 and TRBJ2-3, with D possibly being TRBD1 (5 bases). This CDR3 region has 15 residues. V was trimmed by 2 bases and J by 6 bases, leaving 15 bases between them. Germline-derived CDR1 and CDR2 are SGHAT and FQNNGV. The CDR3 loop is CASSLSRVATDTQYF. The CDR3 bases are TGTGCCAGCAGCTTATCCAGGGTTGCCACTGATACGCAGTATTTT.

This clonotype was seen at least ten times. The chain couples TRBV20-1 to TRBJ2-1; the match to TRBD1 covers 7 bases. Per germline, CDR1 DFQATT and CDR2 SNEGSKA (reference sequence). V shed 4 bases, J shed 6 bases, and the junction held 9 bases outside the gene matches. This CDR3 has 14 amino acids. The CDR3 nucleotides read TGCAGTGCTACGCCGGGACAGATAGGCAATGAGCAGTTCTTC. Translating it yields CSATPGQIGNEQFF.

This clonotype was picked up a small number of times. The chain is built from TRBV5-4 and TRBJ1-2; TRBD1 agrees at 9 bases. The trim removed 4 bases at V and 6 bases at J, leaving 4 bases unmatched. The CDR3 contains 13 residues. The germline V gene encodes CDR1 SGHNT and CDR2 YYREEE (reference sequence). CDR3 DNA sequence: TGTGCCAGCAGCACCGACAGGGGGGATGGCTACACCTTC. This translates into CASSTDRGDGYTF.

This clonotype was seen once. It may be a read error: a sequence one base away is much more abundant. The genes are TRBV27 and TRBJ2-7; TRBD2 might be the D (6 bases). Germline CDR1 is MNHEY and CDR2 is SMNVEV (reference sequence). The CDR3 totals 14 residues. CDR3 DNA: TGTACCAGCAGTTTAAGGGGAGGACCGTTCGAGCAGTACTTC. Its translation: CTSSLRGGPFEQYF.